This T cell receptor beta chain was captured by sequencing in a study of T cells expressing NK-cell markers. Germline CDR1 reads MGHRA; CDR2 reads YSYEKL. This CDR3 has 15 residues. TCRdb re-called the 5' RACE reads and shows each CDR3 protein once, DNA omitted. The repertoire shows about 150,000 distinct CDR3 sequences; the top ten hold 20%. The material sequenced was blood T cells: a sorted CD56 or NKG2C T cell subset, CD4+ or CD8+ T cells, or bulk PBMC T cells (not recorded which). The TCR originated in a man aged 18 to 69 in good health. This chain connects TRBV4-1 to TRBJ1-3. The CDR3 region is CASSQAWDSGNTIYF.